This T cell receptor beta chain was recovered during a study of T cells in Graves' hyperthyroidism and ophthalmopathy (dated by TCRdb to the late 2010s). Looking at the study overall: Peripheral blood samples were taken at initial diagnosis, before any treatment was given. A discovery cohort of approximately 100 patients, 43 with Graves' ophthalmopathy and more than 55 with stable Graves' hyperthyroidism, was used to find distinguishing TCR V-J signatures. Prospective prediction of ophthalmopathy was tested in an independent validation cohort of approximately 18 hyperthyroidism patients and 17 patients who later progressed to ophthalmopathy. The roughly 100 discovery patients were divided at random into training and test sets in a 7:3 ratio. The study also compared thyroid tissue and blood T-cell repertoires from 6 or 7 Graves' hyperthyroidism patients. Once sampling was done, hyperthyroidism patients were given methimazole at a starting dose of 30 mg daily, whereas ophthalmopathy patients were given high-dose intravenous methylprednisolone. The paper reports TCR Vbeta CDR3 sequencing of 140 or so peripheral blood samples: approximately 43 ophthalmopathy, over 70 hyperthyroidism and around 17 progressor patients.

In this sample, this clonotype turned up many times. Its antigen specificity is not known. Qualities for individual bases were not recorded, and no much larger clone is one base off. Amplification of TCR beta CDR3 regions was carried out from RNA transcripts. The TCR CDR3 was subjected to a first round of RT-PCR using the HTBI primer set and the Qiagen OneStep RT-PCR kit. Libraries were constructed in a second round of multiplex PCR, after which size selection and purification were performed. Paired-end sequencing of the libraries was performed with 100 bp reads on an Illumina HiSeq2000. The original methods were these. SOAPnuke was used to process the raw data, with reads discarded if the reads contained adapters or uncalled bases, had a mean Phred below 15, or lacked an exact constant-primer or identifier match. COPE v1.2.5 was used to merge high-quality paired reads, and clonotypes were defined as unique nucleotide sequences. Clonotypes were aligned to IMGT TRBV, TRBD and TRBJ reference segments using MiTCR v1.1. Only V-J combinations with frequency above 0.0001, covering about 99% of repertoires, were analysed. A TCS score was defined as the ratio of F50 (clonal expansion) to E x V (chaos), with BLOSUM62-based TCRdist applied between CDR3 peptides within each V-J. Welch's t-statistics and random forest reduced 500 to 650 V-J features to fewer than 15, which were used in a naive Bayes classifier (R e1071). TCRdb handled the public reads itself, with Q25 trimming in fastp and clone calling in MiXCR, and kept productive beta chains. All rows with the same CDR3 protein become a single entry with the most common DNA and genes. These V and J calls rely on TCRdb rather than the paper's analysis. The sample yields a few hundred thousand distinct CDR3 sequences; 15% to 20% were counted once. The ten largest clones add up to 15% to 20% of the sample.

The research as a whole found: Most expanded thyroid clonotypes (frequency above 0.001) were also detected in blood, a finding suggesting that blood repertoires may reflect thyroid immune responses. During validation, the model predicted progression to ophthalmopathy a median of approximately six months ahead of onset, with just under 71% sensitivity and 72.22% specificity. Sample size was not statistically predetermined, and blinding of investigators to group allocation was not performed. A model built on a 13 V-J signature distinguished ophthalmopathy from stable hyperthyroidism, reaching roughly 88% sensitivity and under 84% specificity in cross-validation and 80%/75% in testing.

Trimming removed 6 bases from V and 3 bases from J, leaving 17 bases between the germline ends. The CDR3 goes from the cysteine to the phenylalanine over 15 residues. Solely the CDR3 DNA is kept, with 45 bases framed from the first base. The germline V gene specifies SNHLY as CDR1 and FYNNEI as CDR2. Moderately to severely active disease, a Clinical Activity Score of at least 3, a NOSPECS grade of at least 4, and a duration under 3 months were present in ophthalmopathy patients. Exclusion was applied to patients with uncontrolled infections, other autoimmune diseases, pregnancy or lactation. Clinical symptoms, serum thyroxine and TRAb, thyroid ultrasound, and orbital computed tomography formed the basis for the diagnoses. Ficoll-Paque density gradient centrifugation was used to isolate PBMCs from about 10 ml of fresh peripheral blood. Total RNA was extracted using Trizol reagent, and RNA quality was assessed on an Agilent 2100 Bioanalyzer.

The V and J genes are TRBV2 and TRBJ2-5; a tentative D match to TRBD1 spans 6 bases. The sequence came from a woman aged 18-30 years with Graves' ophthalmopathy. The source material was blood. The CDR3 region has the sequence CASRHVGGREETQYF. The nucleotide sequence reads TGTGCCAGCAGACACGTAGGGGGTAGAGAAGAGACCCAGTACTTC.